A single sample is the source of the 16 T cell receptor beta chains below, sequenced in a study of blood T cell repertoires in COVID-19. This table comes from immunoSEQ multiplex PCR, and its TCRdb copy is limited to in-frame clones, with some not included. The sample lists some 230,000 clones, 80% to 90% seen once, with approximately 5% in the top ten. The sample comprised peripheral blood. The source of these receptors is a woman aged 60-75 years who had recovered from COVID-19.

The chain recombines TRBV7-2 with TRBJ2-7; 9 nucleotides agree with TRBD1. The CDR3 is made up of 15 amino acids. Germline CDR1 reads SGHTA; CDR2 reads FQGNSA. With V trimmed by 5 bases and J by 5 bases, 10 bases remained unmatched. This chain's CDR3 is CASSPSGQGWNEQYF. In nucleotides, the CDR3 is TGTGCCAGCAGCCCCAGCGGACAGGGGTGGAACGAGCAGTACTTC. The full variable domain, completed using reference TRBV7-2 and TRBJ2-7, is GAGVSQSPSNKVTEKGKDVELRCDPISGHTALYWYRQSLGQGLEFLIYFQGNSAPDKSGLPSDRFSAERTGGSVSTLTIQRTQQEDSAVYLCASSPSGQGWNEQYFGPGTRLTVT.

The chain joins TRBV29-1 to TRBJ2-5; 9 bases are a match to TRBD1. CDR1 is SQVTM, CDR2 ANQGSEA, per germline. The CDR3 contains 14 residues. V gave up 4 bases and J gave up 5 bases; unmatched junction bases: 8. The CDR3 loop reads CSVAPQGAGETQYF. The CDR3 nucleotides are TGCAGCGTTGCGCCACAGGGGGCGGGGGAGACCCAGTACTTC.

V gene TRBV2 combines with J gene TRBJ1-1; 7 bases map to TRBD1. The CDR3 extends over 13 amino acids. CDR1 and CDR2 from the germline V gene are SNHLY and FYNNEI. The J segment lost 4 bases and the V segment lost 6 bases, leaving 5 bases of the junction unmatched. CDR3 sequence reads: CASRQGVGTEAFF. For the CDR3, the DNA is TGTGCCAGCAGGCAGGGGGTAGGCACTGAAGCTTTCTTT.

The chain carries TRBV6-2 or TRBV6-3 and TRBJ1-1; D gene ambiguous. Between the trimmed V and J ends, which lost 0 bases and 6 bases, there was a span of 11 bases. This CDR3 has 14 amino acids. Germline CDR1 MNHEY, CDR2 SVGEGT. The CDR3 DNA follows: TGTGCCAGCAGTTACTCCTCGAGGGCCCCTGAAGCTTTCTTT. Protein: CASSYSSRAPEAFF.

CDR3 amino acids: CASSPTGGVTEAFF. The CDR3 DNA sequence: TGTGCCAGCAGCCCGACAGGGGGCGTAACTGAAGCTTTCTTT. This sequence joins TRBV7-3 and TRBJ1-1, with 10 positions matching TRBD1. The V segment lost 5 bases and the J segment 5 bases; nucleotides outside the gene matches: 5. This CDR3 is 14 amino acids long. Germline CDR1 reads SGHTA; CDR2 reads FQGTGA.

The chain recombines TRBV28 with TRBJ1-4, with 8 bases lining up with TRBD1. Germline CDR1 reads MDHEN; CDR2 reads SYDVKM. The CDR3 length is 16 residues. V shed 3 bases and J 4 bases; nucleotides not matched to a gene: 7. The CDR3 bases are TGTGCCAGCAGTTTTCGGACAGGGCGAGGTAATGAAAAACTGTTTTTT. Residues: CASSFRTGRGNEKLFF.

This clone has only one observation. The CDR3 DNA reads as TGTGCCACCAGTGATTCTATGACAGGGTTTAGTACAGATACGCAGTATTTT. Protein product: CATSDSMTGFSTDTQYF. The J gene is TRBJ2-3, the V gene TRBV24-1; 7 nucleotides line up with TRBD1. Germline values: CDR1 KGHDR, CDR2 SFDVKD. The trim removed 2 bases at V and 3 bases at J, leaving 10 bases unmatched. CDR3 size: 17 residues.

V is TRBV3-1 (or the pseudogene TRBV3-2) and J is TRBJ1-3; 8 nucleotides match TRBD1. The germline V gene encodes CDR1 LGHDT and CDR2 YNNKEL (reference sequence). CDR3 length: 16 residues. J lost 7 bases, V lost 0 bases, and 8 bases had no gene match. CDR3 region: CASSQDPTGVGNTIYF. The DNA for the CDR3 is TGTGCCAGCAGCCAAGATCCGACAGGGGTGGGGAACACCATATATTTT.

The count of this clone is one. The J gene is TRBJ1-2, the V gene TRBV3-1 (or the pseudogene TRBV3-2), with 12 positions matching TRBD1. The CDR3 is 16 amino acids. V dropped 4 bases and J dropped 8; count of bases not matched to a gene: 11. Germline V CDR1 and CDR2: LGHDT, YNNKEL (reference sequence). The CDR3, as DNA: TGTGCCAGCAGCCGTCTCGGGACAGGGGGCGTTTCAGGCTACACCTTC. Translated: CASSRLGTGGVSGYTF.

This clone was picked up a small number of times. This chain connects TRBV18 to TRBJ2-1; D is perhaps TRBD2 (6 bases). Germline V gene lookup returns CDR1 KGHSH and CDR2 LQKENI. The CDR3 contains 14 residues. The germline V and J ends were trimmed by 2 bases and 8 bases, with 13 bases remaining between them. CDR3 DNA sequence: TGTGCCAGCTCACCAGGCGAGGGAGGCCATGAGCAGTTCTTC. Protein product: CASSPGEGGHEQFF.

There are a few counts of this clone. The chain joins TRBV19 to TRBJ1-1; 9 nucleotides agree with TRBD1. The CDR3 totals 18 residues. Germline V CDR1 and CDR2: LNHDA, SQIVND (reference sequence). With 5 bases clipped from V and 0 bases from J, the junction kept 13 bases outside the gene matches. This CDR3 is CASSVTGTGSPMNTEAFF. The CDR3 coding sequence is TGTGCCAGTAGTGTAACCGGGACAGGGTCTCCTATGAACACTGAAGCTTTCTTT.

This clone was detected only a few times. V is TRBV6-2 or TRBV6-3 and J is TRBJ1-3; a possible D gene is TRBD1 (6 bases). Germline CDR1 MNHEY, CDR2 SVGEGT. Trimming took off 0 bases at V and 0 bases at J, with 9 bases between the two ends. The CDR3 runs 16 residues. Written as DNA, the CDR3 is TGTGCCAGCAGTTACTCCGGACAGCGCTCTGGAAACACCATATATTTT. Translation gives CASSYSGQRSGNTIYF.

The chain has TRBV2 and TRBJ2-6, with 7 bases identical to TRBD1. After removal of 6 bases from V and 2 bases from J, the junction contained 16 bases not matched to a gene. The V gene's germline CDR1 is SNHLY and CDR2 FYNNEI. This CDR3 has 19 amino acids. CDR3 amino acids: CASRYSVDRAVAGANVLTF. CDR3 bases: TGTGCCAGCAGATATTCCGTAGACAGGGCAGTCGCTGGGGCCAACGTCCTGACTTTC.

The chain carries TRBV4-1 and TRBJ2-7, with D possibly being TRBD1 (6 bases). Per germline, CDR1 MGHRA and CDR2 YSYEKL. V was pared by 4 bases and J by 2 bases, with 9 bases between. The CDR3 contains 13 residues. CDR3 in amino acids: CASSRGQTYEQYF. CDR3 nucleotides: TGCGCCAGCAGCCGCGGACAGACCTACGAGCAGTACTTC.

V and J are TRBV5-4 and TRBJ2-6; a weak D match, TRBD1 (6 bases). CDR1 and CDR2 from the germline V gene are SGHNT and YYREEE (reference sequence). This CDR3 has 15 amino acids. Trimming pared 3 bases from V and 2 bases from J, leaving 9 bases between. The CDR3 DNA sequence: TGTGCCAGCAGCTCTCCAGGGGCTGGGGCCAACGTCCTGACTTTC. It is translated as CASSSPGAGANVLTF.

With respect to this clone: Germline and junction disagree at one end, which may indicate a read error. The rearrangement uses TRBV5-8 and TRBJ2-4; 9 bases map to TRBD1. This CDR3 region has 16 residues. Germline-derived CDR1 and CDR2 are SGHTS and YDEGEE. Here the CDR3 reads CASSPQGAFDKNIRYF. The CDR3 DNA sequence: TGTGCCAGCAGCCCACAGGGGGCTTTCGACAAAAACATTCGGTACTTC.